Shown below are 32 T cell receptor beta chains from a single sample sequenced in a study of OX40 agonist ivuxolimab in advanced cancers. Clones were read by immunoSEQ multiplex PCR, and TCRdb kept only the in-frame ones, dropping some. The table records 40,000 to 60,000 clones, about 81% of them present only once. This sample comprised CD4+ or CD8+ T cells sorted from blood, obtained in a trial of the OX40 agonist ivuxolimab. The receptors come from an adult with an advanced solid tumor such as melanoma, head and neck, liver or kidney cancer.

This clone was found a few times. The rearrangement joins TRBV9 to TRBJ1-2; 7 positions match TRBD1. This CDR3 is built from 13 residues. Germline CDR1 is SGDLS and CDR2 is YYNGEE. With V trimmed by 7 bases and J by 6 bases, 9 bases remained unmatched. In DNA, the CDR3 is TGTGCCAGCGGTGAAGACAGGGCTGATGGCTACACCTTC. As protein: CASGEDRADGYTF.

This chain uses TRBV29-1 with TRBJ2-7, with TRBD2 as a possible D gene (5 bases). Trimming removed 5 bases from V and 7 bases from J, with 18 bases in between. Germline CDR1 SQVTM, CDR2 ANQGSEA. The CDR3 runs 13 residues. CDR3 nucleotides: TGCAGCGTTTATTATAACGGAGGTTGGGAGCAGTACTTC. Translating gives CSVYYNGGWEQYF.

The chain recombines TRBV7-9 with TRBJ1-4; weak D call: TRBD1 (5 bases). Germline V gene lookup returns CDR1 SEHNR and CDR2 FQNEAQ (reference sequence). Trimming cost V 1 base and J 8 bases, with 14 bases left between them. The CDR3 runs 15 residues. The CDR3 region has the DNA TGTGCCAGCAGCTTAGGCGGGGCCTCGGGAGAAAAACTGTTTTTT. Protein sequence: CASSLGGASGEKLFF.

CDR3 in DNA: TGTGCCAGCACGGCTAGCGGGTACAATGAGCAGTTCTTC. Translation: CASTASGYNEQFF. V and J are TRBV6-5 and TRBJ2-1; 8 positions agree with TRBD2. With 7 bases clipped from V and 4 bases from J, the junction kept 3 bases outside the gene matches. This CDR3 comprises 13 residues. CDR1 and CDR2 (germline): MNHEY, SVGAGI.

The chain recombines TRBV19 with TRBJ2-6; 7 bases match TRBD1. J was trimmed by 3 bases and V by 5 bases; bases with no gene match: 10. The germline V gene encodes CDR1 LNHDA and CDR2 SQIVND (reference sequence). The CDR3 length is 17 residues. This chain's CDR3 is CASSSGQAPLGANVLTF. The CDR3 DNA reads TGTGCCAGTAGTTCCGGACAGGCTCCCCTTGGGGCCAACGTCCTGACTTTC.

The gene calls are TRBV6-1 and TRBJ1-6; perhaps TRBD1 as D (5 bases). V was cut by 3 bases and J by 0 bases, with 15 bases left in between. Germline CDR1 reads MNHNS; CDR2 reads SASEGT. The CDR3 has 18 residues. CDR3 region: CASSDFRDLSSYNSPLHF. CDR3 DNA: TGTGCCAGCAGTGACTTCCGGGACTTGAGCTCCTATAATTCACCCCTCCACTTT.

The chain employs TRBV5-5 and TRBJ2-6; 7 bases align to TRBD1. V lost 4 bases to trimming and J lost 2 bases; unmatched junction nucleotides: 3. The CDR3 spans 15 residues. Germline CDR1 and CDR2: SGHKS and YYEKEE (reference sequence). This chain's CDR3 is CASSRTGAGANVLTF. The CDR3 coding sequence is TGTGCCAGCAGCCGCACAGGGGCTGGGGCCAACGTCCTGACTTTC.

This chain connects TRBV28 to TRBJ2-2; 8 nucleotides line up with TRBD1. The germline CDR1 and CDR2 sequences are MDHEN and SYDVKM. With 8 bases clipped from V and 4 bases from J, the junction kept 12 bases outside the gene matches. This CDR3 comprises 16 residues. The CDR3 protein is CASCWAGTGSTGELFF. CDR3 DNA sequence: TGTGCCAGCTGTTGGGCCGGGACAGGCTCCACCGGGGAGCTGTTTTTT.

The chain uses TRBV7-2 and TRBJ1-2, with TRBD1 matching 9 bases. Germline V gene data show CDR1 as SGHTA and CDR2 as FQGNSA. The CDR3 runs 14 residues. After removal of 6 bases from V and 6 bases from J, the junction contained 8 bases not matched to a gene. The CDR3 spells CASSPTGGGNGYTF. In nucleotides, the CDR3 is TGTGCCAGCAGTCCCACAGGGGGCGGTAATGGCTACACCTTC.

This clone occurred once. The chain is built from TRBV19 and TRBJ2-5, with D possibly called TRBD1 or TRBD2 (5 bases each). The germline gives CDR1 LNHDA, CDR2 SQIVND (reference sequence). V dropped 5 bases and J dropped 6 bases, with 13 bases sitting between them. The CDR3 sequence is 13 residues long. The CDR3 nucleotides are TGTGCCAGTAGTGTTCAGGGACCAAAGACCCAGTACTTC. It codes for CASSVQGPKTQYF.

The table lists this clone with a count of one. The rearrangement uses TRBV2 and TRBJ2-5, with TRBD2 identical over 11 bases. Germline assignment: CDR1 SNHLY and CDR2 FYNNEI. This CDR3 region has 16 residues. J lost 5 bases, V lost 8 bases, and 13 bases had no gene match. The CDR3 reads CASRYLAGGAGETQYF. CDR3 nucleotide sequence: TGTGCCAGCCGTTATCTAGCGGGAGGCGCCGGGGAGACCCAGTACTTC.

The V and J genes are TRBV6-1 and TRBJ2-4; TRBD1 might be the D (6 bases). Deletions cut 4 bases from V and 3 bases from J, with 10 bases between. Germline V lookup: CDR1 MNHNS, CDR2 SASEGT. The CDR3 is made up of 14 amino acids. The CDR3 region is CASSARDNKNIQYF. CDR3 in DNA: TGTGCCAGCAGTGCCCGGGACAACAAAAACATTCAGTACTTC.

The rearrangement uses TRBV10-3 and TRBJ2-7; 7 bases match TRBD2. The CDR3 consists of 13 residues. V trimming: 10 bases; J trimming: 3 bases; junction bases outside the gene matches: 9. In germline, CDR1 is ENHRY, CDR2 SYGVKD. The CDR3 coding sequence is TGTGCCACCACCGGGACTACTAACTACGAGCAGTACTTC. Translation gives CATTGTTNYEQYF.

This rearrangement joins TRBV5-4 to TRBJ2-2, with a possible D match to TRBD1 (5 bases). Germline V lookup: CDR1 SGHNT, CDR2 YYREEE (reference sequence). Trimming left V 4 bases short and J 0 bases short, with 16 bases between. This CDR3 comprises 17 residues. The CDR3, as DNA: TGTGCCAGCAGCGCCCCGACAGCGACGTCGAACACCGGGGAGCTGTTTTTT. Encoded protein: CASSAPTATSNTGELFF.

On this clone itself: Compared with germline, one end of the junction differs, possibly owing to a read error. The CDR3, as DNA: TGTGCCTGCAGCTTCGCCGGGACAGGGACGAACACTGAAGCTTTCTTT. As protein: CACSFAGTGTNTEAFF. V gene TRBV7-9 combines with J gene TRBJ1-1; the match to TRBD1 covers 9 bases. The CDR3 has 16 residues. The germline V gene encodes CDR1 SEHNR and CDR2 FQNEAQ (reference sequence).

The chain has TRBV10-2 and TRBJ2-1; 11 bases are shared with TRBD2. The CDR3 consists of 15 residues. Losses at the gene ends were 6 bases for V and 4 bases for J; bases not matched to a gene: 5. Germline V gene lookup returns CDR1 WSHSY and CDR2 SAAADI. The CDR3 sequence is CASSLAGGAYNEQFF. The CDR3 region has the DNA TGCGCCAGCAGCCTAGCGGGAGGCGCTTACAATGAGCAGTTCTTC.

This clone was counted between two and nine times. The chain links TRBV2 to TRBJ1-5; 9 bases are shared with TRBD1. CDR3 length equals 16 residues. J lost 4 bases, V lost 6 bases, and 10 bases had no gene match. Germline V gene sequence: CDR1 SNHLY, CDR2 FYNNEI. The CDR3 nucleotides read TGTGCCAGCAGCGCGGGACAGGGTAGGGGTAATCAGCCCCAGCATTTT. Translating it yields CASSAGQGRGNQPQHF.

This chain connects TRBV6-1 to TRBJ1-1; D is undetermined. The V gene's germline CDR1 is MNHNS and CDR2 SASEGT. The V end was cut by 7 bases, the J end by 0 bases, with 9 bases between. The CDR3 length is 13 residues. In DNA form, the CDR3 reads TGTGCCAGCACTCTGATACTGAACACTGAAGCTTTCTTT. Translation gives CASTLILNTEAFF.

This clone was counted once. The chain uses TRBV7-8 and TRBJ2-1, with TRBD1 matching over 10 bases. This CDR3 has 19 residues. The J segment lost 3 bases and the V segment lost 2 bases, leaving 13 bases of the junction unmatched. CDR1 SGHVS and CDR2 FQNEAQ come from the germline V gene. CDR3 protein: CASSLPGTGVTGYYNEQFF. As DNA, the CDR3 is TGTGCCAGCAGCTTACCCGGGACAGGGGTCACGGGCTACTACAATGAGCAGTTCTTC.

This chain joins TRBV5-4 and TRBJ2-2; 14 bases are a match to TRBD2. Germline loops: CDR1 SGHNT, CDR2 YYREEE (reference sequence). CDR3 size: 16 residues. With 4 bases clipped from V and 5 bases from J, the junction kept 4 bases outside the gene matches. In nucleotides, the CDR3 is TGTGCCAGCAGCCTCGGACTAGCGGGAGGAACCGGGGAGCTGTTTTTT. The encoded protein is CASSLGLAGGTGELFF.

By share, this clone ranks as medium-sized (0.01 to 0.1%). CDR3 sequence reads: CASSGEKETQYF. The CDR3 coding sequence is TGTGCCAGCAGTGGGGAGAAAGAGACCCAGTACTTC. The rearrangement links TRBV2 to TRBJ2-5, with a tentative D call TRBD2 (5 bases). Germline V gene lookup returns CDR1 SNHLY and CDR2 FYNNEI. The ends were cut back, 4 bases at V and 3 bases at J, with 6 bases in the middle. The CDR3 spans 12 residues.

This chain uses TRBV7-6 with TRBJ1-4; possible D gene TRBD1, 6 bases. Trimming left V 5 bases short and J 7 bases short, with 17 bases between. CDR3 size: 15 residues. Germline CDR1 is SGHVS and CDR2 is FNYEAQ. CDR3 in DNA: TGTGCCAGCAGCCCCCCCCGAGGGGGGGCTGAAAAACTGTTTTTT. This sequence encodes CASSPPRGGAEKLFF.

This clone was found a few times. This chain joins TRBV7-9 and TRBJ2-7, with D possibly matching TRBD2 (5 bases). Germline V CDR1 and CDR2: SEHNR, FQNEAQ (reference sequence). V was shortened by 5 bases and J by 3 bases, with 11 bases between the two germline ends. The CDR3 consists of 13 residues. The CDR3 loop is CASSPGIVYEQYF. CDR3 DNA sequence: TGTGCCAGCAGCCCCGGGATAGTCTACGAGCAGTACTTC.

The chain recombines TRBV5-8 with TRBJ2-1; 11 bases align to TRBD2. The germline gives CDR1 SGHTS, CDR2 YDEGEE. The CDR3 totals 19 residues. Unmatched junction bases numbered 17, after V lost 3 bases and J lost 6 bases. The CDR3 DNA reads TGTGCCAGCAGCTACCCACAGGGGGCCGGTCTAGCGGGAGGCAATGAGCAGTTCTTC. It codes for CASSYPQGAGLAGGNEQFF.

V is TRBV29-1 and J is TRBJ1-2, with D possibly being TRBD1 (5 bases). The CDR3 contains 14 residues. The ends were cut back, 2 bases at V and 2 bases at J, with 12 bases in the middle. In germline, CDR1 is SQVTM, CDR2 ANQGSEA. The CDR3 nucleotides are TGCAGCGTTGAAACTCAGCAGGGCAACTATGGCTACACCTTC. This encodes CSVETQQGNYGYTF.

This clone was seen a handful of times. J is TRBJ2-3 and V is TRBV12-5, with D hard to call. CDR3 length: 12 residues. CDR1 and CDR2 from the germline V gene are LGHNT and FRNRAP. The germline V and J ends were trimmed by 1 base and 8 bases, with 7 bases remaining between them. The CDR3 protein is CASGLDTGTQYF. The CDR3 nucleotides read TGTGCTAGTGGTTTGGACACTGGTACGCAGTATTTT.

This clone appeared a few times. The chain carries TRBV7-9 and TRBJ2-5, with D perhaps TRBD1 (5 bases). The germline V and J ends were trimmed by 1 base and 2 bases, with 14 bases remaining between them. The V gene's germline CDR1 is SEHNR and CDR2 FQNEAQ (reference sequence). CDR3 size: 16 residues. This CDR3 reads CASSLGGRAWQETQYF. For the CDR3, the DNA is TGTGCCAGCAGCTTAGGGGGCAGGGCTTGGCAAGAGACCCAGTACTTC.

A few counts support this clone. J is TRBJ1-6 and V is TRBV2, with D unresolved. Germline CDR1 reads SNHLY; CDR2 reads FYNNEI. Trimming pared 3 bases from V and 5 bases from J, leaving 8 bases between. The CDR3 extends over 14 amino acids. CDR3 DNA: TGTGCCAGCAGTGATCTGACCGATAATTCACCCCTCCACTTT. Its protein product is CASSDLTDNSPLHF.

The CDR3 loop reads CASSTRTGSGETQYF. For the CDR3, the DNA is TGTGCCAGCAGCACACGGACAGGGTCGGGAGAGACCCAGTACTTC. This sequence joins TRBV7-7 and TRBJ2-5; 8 nucleotides match TRBD1. The germline gives CDR1 SSHAT, CDR2 FNYEAQ (reference sequence). After removal of 5 bases from V and 4 bases from J, the junction contained 9 bases not matched to a gene. This CDR3 contains 15 residues.

Only a few counts were recorded for this clone. The sample has other DNA sequences that encode this CDR3 too. The chain employs TRBV7-9 and TRBJ2-1; D perhaps matches TRBD1 (7 bases). Germline values: CDR1 SEHNR, CDR2 FQNEAQ (reference sequence). Trimming took off 5 bases at V and 5 bases at J, with 16 bases between the two ends. The CDR3 contains 15 residues. In DNA form, the CDR3 reads TGTGCCAGCAGCCCCCTGGGCGGGACAGACAATGAGCAGTTCTTC. As protein: CASSPLGGTDNEQFF. The variable domain in full, completed from reference TRBV7-9 and TRBJ2-1, reads DTGVSQNPRHKITKRGQNVTFRCDPISEHNRLYWYRQTLGQGPEFLTYFQNEAQLEKSRLLSDRFSAERPKGSFSTLEIQRTEQGDSAMYLCASSPLGGTDNEQFFGPGTRLTVL.

This clone was observed a few times. The chain carries TRBV4-1 and TRBJ1-5; D might be TRBD1 (6 bases). V was clipped by 1 base and J by 7 bases, with 14 bases between them. Germline V gene sequence: CDR1 MGHRA, CDR2 YSYEKL. There are 15 residues in the CDR3. CDR3 protein: CASSQGSGGLQPQHF. CDR3 coding DNA: TGCGCCAGCAGCCAAGGATCCGGGGGCTTACAGCCCCAGCATTTT.

In its sample, this clone was seen a few times. V usage is TRBV4-1 and J usage is TRBJ2-1, with no clear D. The CDR3 loop spans 14 amino acids. Per germline, CDR1 MGHRA and CDR2 YSYEKL. Trimming stripped 6 bases from V and 7 bases from J, with 16 bases between. The CDR3 region has the DNA TGCGCCAGCAGAAAAGATACCGGGCGGAATGAGCAGTTCTTC. Protein sequence: CASRKDTGRNEQFF.